These T cell receptor beta chains were read from a single sample in a study of blood T cell repertoires in COVID-19. TCRdb keeps only in-frame clones here, not all; method: immunoSEQ multiplex PCR. Among around 240,000 clones listed, around 85% were seen once. The sequenced sample consisted of peripheral blood. The receptors were gathered from a woman between 25 and 40 years old who had recovered from COVID-19. The CDR3 runs from the conserved cysteine through the conserved F or W. A D gene is named only where the DNA matches it firmly. Size is omitted from some rows. Given values are once, few, many or a class for expanded clones.

j_call | d_call | clone_size | v_call | cdr3_nt | cdr3_aa
TRBJ1-5 | - | - | TRBV19 | TGTGCCAGTAGTTTTCTACCGGTTAGCAATCAGCCCCAGCATTTT | CASSFLPVSNQPQHF
TRBJ2-1 | - | - | TRBV7-9 | TGTGCCAGCAGCTTAGGATTGAGTTGGGCCCGCGACAATGAGCAGTTCTTC | CASSLGLSWARDNEQFF
TRBJ2-2 | TRBD1 | - | TRBV5-1 | TGCGCCAGCATCGGGACAGCAAACACCGGGGAGCTGTTTTTT | CASIGTANTGELFF
TRBJ2-7 | TRBD2 | - | TRBV7-3 | TGTGCCAGCAGCTTAACTGCGGGGGACTACGAGCAGTACTTC | CASSLTAGDYEQYF
TRBJ2-3 | - | - | TRBV5-6 | TGTGCCAGCAGCTCACAGGGTTACACAGATACGCAGTATTTT | CASSSQGYTDTQYF
TRBJ1-2 | - | many | TRBV10-2 | TGCGCCAGCAGTGAACAGGGTAGAGGCTACACCTTC | CASSEQGRGYTF
TRBJ2-5 | TRBD1 | - | TRBV19 | TGTGCCAGTAGTATCAAGGGACAGGGAGCTTCCCAAGAGACCCAGTACTTC | CASSIKGQGASQETQYF
TRBJ1-6 | - | few | TRBV19 | TGTGCCAGTAGTATGGTAATAGGGGGACAACATAATTCACCCCTCCACTTT | CASSMVIGGQHNSPLHF
TRBJ2-1 | - | - | TRBV29-1 | TGCAGCGTTGGCCCCTTTTTAGGGGGGGGCCAAGGGAGTGAGCAGTTCTTC | CSVGPFLGGGQGSEQFF
TRBJ2-5 | TRBD1 | - | TRBV2 | TGTGCCAGCAGCCGGGACAGGGCTCAAGAGACCCAGTACTTC | CASSRDRAQETQYF
TRBJ1-2 | - | - | TRBV6-4 | TGTGCCAGCAGTCCTACACCGGAGGGGTATGGCTACACCTTC | CASSPTPEGYGYTF
TRBJ2-7 | - | once | TRBV7-7 | TGTGCCAGCAGCCCGACTGAGAGCTCCTACGAGCAGTACTTC | CASSPTESSYEQYF
TRBJ2-2 | - | - | TRBV18 | TGTGCCAGCTCACCCTTACAGGGCACCGGGGAGCTGTTTTTT | CASSPLQGTGELFF
TRBJ2-5 | TRBD2 | - | TRBV4-2 | TGTGCCAGCAGCCCGGGGACTAGCCATATGGCCCAGTACTTC | CASSPGTSHMAQYF
TRBJ2-1 | TRBD2 | - | TRBV27 | TGTGCCAGCCATAGGGGGCTGACTAGCGGGGGGAGTTGGGAGTTCTTC | CASHRGLTSGGSWEFF
TRBJ2-1 | TRBD2 | - | TRBV6-6 | TGTGCCAGCAGTTCATACGGGGGGAATGAGCAGTTCTTC | CASSSYGGNEQFF
TRBJ2-3 | TRBD1 | - | TRBV10-1 | TGCGCCAGCAGAACCGGGACAGGGAACACAGATACGCAGTATTTT | CASRTGTGNTDTQYF
TRBJ1-5 | - | - | TRBV6-6 | TGTGCCAGCAGTCGTCGTGGGCGGGGGCGCGAGGGGTGTCCGCATTTT | CASSRRGRGREGCPHF
TRBJ2-3 | - | - | TRBV12-3/TRBV12-4 | TGTGCCAGCACCCCCAATACAGATACGCAGTATTTT | CASTPNTDTQYF
TRBJ2-5 | TRBD1 | - | TRBV6-2/TRBV6-3 | TGTGCCAGCAGTTACGGGCGTACAGGGGGCGCTGGAGCGGAGACCCAGTACTTC | CASSYGRTGGAGAETQYF
TRBJ2-5 | - | once | TRBV7-9 | TGTGCCAGCAGCTTGCCCCAGGGGAGGGGGAATATAGGGGAGACCCAGTACTTC | CASSLPQGRGNIGETQYF
TRBJ2-1 | TRBD2 | - | TRBV7-9 | TGTGCCAGCCCGGGGGGGGGCAACAATGAGCAGTTCTTC | CASPGGGNNEQFF
TRBJ1-2 | TRBD1 | - | TRBV4-1 | TGCGCCAGCAGCCAAGAACCCGGGGACAGAGCCTATGGCTACACCTTC | CASSQEPGDRAYGYTF
TRBJ2-2 | - | - | TRBV2 | TGTGCCAGCCTGGGGGGGCCGAACACCGGGGAGCTGTTTTTT | CASLGGPNTGELFF